This record looks at one T cell receptor (beta chain) sequence and its context. As yet, its antigen is unknown. These data come from a study of shared clonotypes between healthy human individuals. TCRdb keeps only in-frame clones here, not all; method: immunoSEQ multiplex PCR. The repertoire has around 650,000 clones, around 96% of them found once; the top ten carry about 0.12%. Study-level findings and limits: Compared with memory subsets, naive subsets generally had larger estimated richness.

Terminally differentiated effector memory CD45RA+ cells were excluded from the naive CD8 cells, which were CD45RO-negative and positively selected for CCR7. The CDR3 is made up of 17 amino acids. J was trimmed by 3 bases and V by 3 bases; bases with no gene match: 14. The germline V gene has CDR1 MGHRA and CDR2 YSYEKL. The chain carries TRBV4-1 and TRBJ2-7, with 7 bases matching TRBD2. Sequenced material: naive CD8+ T cells sorted from blood. This TCR came from a woman in her twenties or thirties in good health. The CDR3 loop reads CASSQFWKAGARYEQYF. The CDR3 DNA follows: TGCGCCAGCAGCCAGTTTTGGAAGGCGGGAGCTCGCTACGAGCAGTACTTC.